This T cell receptor (beta chain) was recorded in a study of T-cell reconstitution after alpha-beta-depleted transplantation in children. This clonotype appeared a few times. Unique molecular identifiers tagged the TCRbeta library. TCRdb re-called the PCR reads through MiXCR, storing one row per CDR3 protein. The sample has more than 550,000 distinct CDR3 sequences, 10% to 13% seen once. Germline V gene data show CDR1 as LNHNV and CDR2 as YYDKDF (reference sequence). V gave up 3 bases and J gave up 6 bases; unmatched junction bases: 9. The CDR3 sequence is 16 residues long. V and J are TRBV15 and TRBJ2-2; 8 bases fit TRBD1. Sample: PBMCs from the stem cell graft donor, taken from the stem cell graft. The origin of this receptor is a human donor who donated a stem cell graft to a child with acute myeloid leukemia. The CDR3 DNA sequence: TGTGCCACCAGCAGGGATCGACAGGGGCTTGCCGGGGAGCTGTTTTTT. Translation gives CATSRDRQGLAGELFF.